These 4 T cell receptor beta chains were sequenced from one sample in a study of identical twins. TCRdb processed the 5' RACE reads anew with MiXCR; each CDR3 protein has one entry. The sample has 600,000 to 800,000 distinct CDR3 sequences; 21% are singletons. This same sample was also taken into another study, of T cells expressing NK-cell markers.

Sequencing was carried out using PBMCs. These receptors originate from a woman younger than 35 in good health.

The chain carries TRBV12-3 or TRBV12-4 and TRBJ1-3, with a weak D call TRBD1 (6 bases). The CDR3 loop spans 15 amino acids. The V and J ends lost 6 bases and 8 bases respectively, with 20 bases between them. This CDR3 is CASRPAGTSLDTIYF. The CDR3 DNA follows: TGTGCCAGCAGGCCGGCCGGGACAAGCTTAGACACCATATATTTT.

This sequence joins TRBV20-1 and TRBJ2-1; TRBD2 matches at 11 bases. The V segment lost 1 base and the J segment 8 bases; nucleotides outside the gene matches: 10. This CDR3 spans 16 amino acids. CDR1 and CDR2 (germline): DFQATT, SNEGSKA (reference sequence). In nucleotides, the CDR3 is TGCAGTGCTAGAGGGGACACTAGCGGGGGCGTTTATGAGCAGTTCTTC. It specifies CSARGDTSGGVYEQFF.

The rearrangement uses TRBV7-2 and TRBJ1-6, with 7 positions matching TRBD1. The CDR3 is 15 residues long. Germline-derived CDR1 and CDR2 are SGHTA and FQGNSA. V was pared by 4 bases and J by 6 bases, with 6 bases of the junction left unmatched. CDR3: CASSYRDSFNSPLHF. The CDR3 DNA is TGTGCCAGCAGCTACCGGGACAGCTTTAATTCACCCCTCCACTTT.

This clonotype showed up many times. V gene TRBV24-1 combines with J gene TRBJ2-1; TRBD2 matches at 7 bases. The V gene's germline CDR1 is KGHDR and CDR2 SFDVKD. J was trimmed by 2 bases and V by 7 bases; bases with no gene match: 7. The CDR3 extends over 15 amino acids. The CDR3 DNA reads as TGTGCCACCAGCCGGGGGAGCGGGACCTACAATGAGCAGTTCTTC. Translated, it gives CATSRGSGTYNEQFF.